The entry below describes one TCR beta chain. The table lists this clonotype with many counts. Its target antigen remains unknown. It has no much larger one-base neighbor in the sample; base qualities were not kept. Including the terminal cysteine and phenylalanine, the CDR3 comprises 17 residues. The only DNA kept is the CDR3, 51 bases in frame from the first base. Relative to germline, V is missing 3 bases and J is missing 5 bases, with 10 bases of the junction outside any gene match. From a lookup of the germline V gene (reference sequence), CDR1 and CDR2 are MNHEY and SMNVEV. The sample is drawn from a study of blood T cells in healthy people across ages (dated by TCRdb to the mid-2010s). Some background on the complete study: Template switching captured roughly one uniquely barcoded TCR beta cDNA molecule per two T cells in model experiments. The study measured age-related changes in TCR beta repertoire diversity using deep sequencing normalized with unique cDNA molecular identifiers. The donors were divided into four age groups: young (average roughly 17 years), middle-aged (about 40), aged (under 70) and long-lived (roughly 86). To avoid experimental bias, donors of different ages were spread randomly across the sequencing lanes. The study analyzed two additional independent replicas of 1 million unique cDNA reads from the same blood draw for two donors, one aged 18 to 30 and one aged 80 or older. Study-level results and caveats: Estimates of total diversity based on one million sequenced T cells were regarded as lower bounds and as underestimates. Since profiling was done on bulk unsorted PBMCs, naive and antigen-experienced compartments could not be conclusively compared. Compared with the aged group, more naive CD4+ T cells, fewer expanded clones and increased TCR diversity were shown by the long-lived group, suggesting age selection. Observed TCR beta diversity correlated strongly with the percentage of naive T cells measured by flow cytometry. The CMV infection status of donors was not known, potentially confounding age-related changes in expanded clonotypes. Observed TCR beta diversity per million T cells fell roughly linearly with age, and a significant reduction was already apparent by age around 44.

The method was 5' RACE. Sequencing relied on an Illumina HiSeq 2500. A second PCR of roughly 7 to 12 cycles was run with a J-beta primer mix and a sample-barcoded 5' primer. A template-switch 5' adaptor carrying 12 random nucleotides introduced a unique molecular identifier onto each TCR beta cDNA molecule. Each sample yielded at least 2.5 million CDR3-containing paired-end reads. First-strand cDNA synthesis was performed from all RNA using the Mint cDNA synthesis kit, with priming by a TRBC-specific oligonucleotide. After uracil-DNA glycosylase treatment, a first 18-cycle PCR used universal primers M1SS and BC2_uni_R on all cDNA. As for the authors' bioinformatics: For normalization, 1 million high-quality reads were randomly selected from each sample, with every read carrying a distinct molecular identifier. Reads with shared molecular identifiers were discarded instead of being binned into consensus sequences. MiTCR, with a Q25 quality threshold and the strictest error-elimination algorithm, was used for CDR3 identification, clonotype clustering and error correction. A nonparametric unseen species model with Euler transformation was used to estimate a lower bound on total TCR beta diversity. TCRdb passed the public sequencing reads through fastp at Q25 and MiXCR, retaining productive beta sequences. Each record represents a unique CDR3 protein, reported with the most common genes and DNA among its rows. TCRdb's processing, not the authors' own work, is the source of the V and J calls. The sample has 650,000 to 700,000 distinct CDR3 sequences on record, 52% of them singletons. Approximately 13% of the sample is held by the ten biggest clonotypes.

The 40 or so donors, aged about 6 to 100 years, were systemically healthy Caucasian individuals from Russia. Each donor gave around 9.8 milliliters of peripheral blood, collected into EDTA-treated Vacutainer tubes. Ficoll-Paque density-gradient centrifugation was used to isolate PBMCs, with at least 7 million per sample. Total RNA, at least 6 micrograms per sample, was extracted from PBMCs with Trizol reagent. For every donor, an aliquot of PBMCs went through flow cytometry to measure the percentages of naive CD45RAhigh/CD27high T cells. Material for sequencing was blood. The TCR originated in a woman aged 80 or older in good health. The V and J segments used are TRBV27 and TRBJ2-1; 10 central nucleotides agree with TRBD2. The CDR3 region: CASSFSSSGGIHNEQFF. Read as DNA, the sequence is TGTGCCAGCAGTTTTTCGTCTAGCGGGGGTATACACAATGAGCAGTTCTTC.